This is a list of T cell receptor beta chains from one sample in a study of regulatory T cells. The data were produced by immunoSEQ multiplex PCR, yet TCRdb's version contains in-frame clones alone and is incomplete. The sample records about 34,000 clones, about 93% being singletons. The sequenced sample was conventional CD4+ T cells sorted from blood. The receptors derive from a child aged 2 to 10 with CD3G deficiency. Both conserved end residues are trimmed from each CDR3.

v_call cdr3_aa
TRBV21-1 ASSAGSSNQPQH
TRBV2 ASGYRGRDEQY
TRBV18 ASSPSGTPYNEQF
TRBV6-1 ASSPTDPGGNTQY
TRBV5-1 ASSYTGTGGSGTDTQY
TRBV5-1 ASRENPYNEQF
TRBV5-1 ASSPGLYSSGANVLT
TRBV28 ASSHGLQNTEAF
TRBV28 ASSGRIQETQY
TRBV6-1 ASRRQADSYEQY
TRBV28 ASSPGPYEQY
TRBV7-9 ASSSWTGVNEKLF
TRBV30 AWSVGLPLTEAF
TRBV6-5 ASLWPSRETQY
TRBV6-1 ASKGGQTSDEQY
TRBV28 ASSLTSGIYEQY
TRBV28 ASSLGRAYEQY
TRBV6-1 ASSEADYEQY
TRBV28 ASSSAGGESYEQY
TRBV28 ASSLFLEPQH
TRBV28 ASSFQSRDFYGYT
TRBV10-3 AARRQGWTEAF
TRBV28 ASSFSIGQETQY
TRBV7-9 ASSLGGGRSGNTIY
TRBV6-1 ASSEVTVGPDTQY
TRBV28 ASSLSGQRNEQY
TRBV4-1 ASSQLVGSNLL
TRBV28 ASAGISSYNEQF
TRBV28 ASSFGTSGSQETQY
TRBV28 ASSPLLAGVLADTQY
TRBV5-1 ASSLGLAGGTDTQY
TRBV7-9 ASSSPGTPLNEQF
TRBV10-3 AISQDRDTEAF
TRBV28 ASSLVAAGAEQY
TRBV19 ASSIGSSGRSEQF
TRBV5-1 ASSSTGATNEKLF
TRBV6-1 ASSRDRWGMDTQY
TRBV6-1 ASRGSGANVLT
TRBV28 ASTGPRRGYGYT
TRBV7-8 ASSLAGRLAAI
TRBV5-1 ASSPPQGNEQF
TRBV6-6 ASSYYARAGGYT
TRBV28 ASGTLMGNQPQH
TRBV6-1 ASSGDRGREQY
TRBV7-8 ASSLAGSREQY
TRBV28 ASSRAGGAAYEQY
TRBV28 ASSLLSTGRNTEAF
TRBV11-2 ASSLVIADTQY
TRBV6-7 ASSIGLAGDTGELF
TRBV19 ASSGGIRAGGYT
TRBV6-1 ASSPRTVYEQY
TRBV28 ASSFAGGGYYEQY
TRBV18 ASSPTNGYEQY
TRBV6-1 ASSEAGRVTGELF
TRBV5-1 ASSLDGTSVYEQY
TRBV28 ASSRGAGAEKLF
TRBV6-6 ASMTGDDEKLF